The entry below describes one TCR beta chain. The target antigen is unknown. These data come from a study of blood T cells in healthy people across ages. Primed by a sample-barcoded 5' primer and a J-beta primer mix, a second PCR proceeded for 7 to 11 cycles. All cDNA molecules were each tagged by a template-switch adaptor with 12 random nucleotides. TCRdb reanalysed the 5' RACE reads using MiXCR and keeps one entry per CDR3 protein. The data contain about 970,000 distinct CDR3 sequences, roughly 50% of them singletons. Study results and limitations: Strong correlation existed between TCR beta diversity and naive T cell percentage.

Germline loops: CDR1 DFQATT, CDR2 SNEGSKA (reference sequence). The CDR3 sequence is 13 residues long. With 6 bases clipped from V and 12 bases from J, the junction kept 17 bases outside the gene matches. The TCR comes from a woman in her fifties or sixties in good health. Material: blood. V gene TRBV20-1 combines with J gene TRBJ2-7; 7 bases match TRBD2. The CDR3 loop is CSAPAAGDVWRYF. The CDR3 DNA is TGCAGTGCCCCCGCTGCGGGAGATGTTTGGCGGTACTTC.